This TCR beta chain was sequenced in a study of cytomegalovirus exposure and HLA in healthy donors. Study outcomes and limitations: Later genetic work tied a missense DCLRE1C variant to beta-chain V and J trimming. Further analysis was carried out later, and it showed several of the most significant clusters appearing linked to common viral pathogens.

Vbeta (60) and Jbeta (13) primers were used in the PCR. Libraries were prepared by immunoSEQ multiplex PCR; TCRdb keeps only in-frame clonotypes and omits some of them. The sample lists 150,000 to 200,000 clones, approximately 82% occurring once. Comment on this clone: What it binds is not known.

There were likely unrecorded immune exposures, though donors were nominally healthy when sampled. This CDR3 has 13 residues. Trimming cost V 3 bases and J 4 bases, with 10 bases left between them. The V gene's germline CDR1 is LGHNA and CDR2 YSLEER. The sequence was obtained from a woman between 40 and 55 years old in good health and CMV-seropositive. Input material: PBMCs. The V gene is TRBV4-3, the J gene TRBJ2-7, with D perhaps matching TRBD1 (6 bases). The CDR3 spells CASSQNRGYEQYF. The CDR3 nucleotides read TGCGCCAGCAGCCAGAATAGGGGGTACGAGCAGTACTTC.